This TCR beta chain was found in a study of blood T cell repertoires in COVID-19. Study information: Researchers got acute and convalescent COVID-19 samples from the United States, Italy and Spain. The analysed material was cDNA or gDNA that came from T cells, B-cell-depleted T cells, or PBMCs.

This CDR3 contains 15 residues. The ends were cut back, 0 bases at V and 1 base at J, with 10 bases in the middle. CDR1 SEHNR and CDR2 FQNEAQ come from the germline V gene (reference sequence). Per the original methods: Amplification of reference gene primers provided the estimated nucleated cell counts. Data came from immunoSEQ multiplex PCR; TCRdb stores just in-frame clones and leaves some out. V and J calls and clone size are copied from that table; D and trimming were computed from the DNA. Seen here are about 33,000 clones, around 88% observed once, and the top ten hold about 6.3%. Sequenced input: peripheral blood. The receptor was isolated from a human donor in a cohort sampled during active COVID-19. The rearrangement uses TRBV7-9 and TRBJ2-7; no clear D gene. The CDR3 DNA reads TGTGCCAGCAGCTTAGCTGCTAGTAGTTCCTACGAGCAGTACTTC. This gives the protein CASSLAASSSYEQYF.